Sequencing of this T cell receptor (beta chain) was carried out in a study of Tregs in tolerant kidney transplant recipients. Study-wide context: Sorting of CD4+CD25+CD127- cells followed approximately 3-day belatacept mixed lymphocyte reactions, sometimes with roughly five-day graft donor restimulation. Antibodies separated recipient from donor cells. Findings of the study overall: Biological reproducibility was not directly addressed, but technical replication error appeared minimal. Tregs expanded with activated donor B cells seemed most donor-specific.

On this clone: Its antigen is not identified.

Measured with immunoSEQ multiplex PCR; TCRdb has only the in-frame clones, and not every one. Among roughly 19,000 clones listed, around 71% were seen once. The sequenced material came from Tregs from blood cultured with allogeneic cells. The TCR sequence derives from a human donor in good health.

The CDR3, as DNA: TGTGCCTGGACTAGGGGACGGGTCGGCACTGAAGCTTTCTTT. This codes for CAWTRGRVGTEAFF. The chain links TRBV30 to TRBJ1-1; TRBD1 is a possible D gene (5 bases). This CDR3 region has 14 residues. V was clipped by 4 bases and J by 4 bases, with 16 bases between them. In germline, CDR1 is GTSNPN, CDR2 SVGIG (reference sequence).